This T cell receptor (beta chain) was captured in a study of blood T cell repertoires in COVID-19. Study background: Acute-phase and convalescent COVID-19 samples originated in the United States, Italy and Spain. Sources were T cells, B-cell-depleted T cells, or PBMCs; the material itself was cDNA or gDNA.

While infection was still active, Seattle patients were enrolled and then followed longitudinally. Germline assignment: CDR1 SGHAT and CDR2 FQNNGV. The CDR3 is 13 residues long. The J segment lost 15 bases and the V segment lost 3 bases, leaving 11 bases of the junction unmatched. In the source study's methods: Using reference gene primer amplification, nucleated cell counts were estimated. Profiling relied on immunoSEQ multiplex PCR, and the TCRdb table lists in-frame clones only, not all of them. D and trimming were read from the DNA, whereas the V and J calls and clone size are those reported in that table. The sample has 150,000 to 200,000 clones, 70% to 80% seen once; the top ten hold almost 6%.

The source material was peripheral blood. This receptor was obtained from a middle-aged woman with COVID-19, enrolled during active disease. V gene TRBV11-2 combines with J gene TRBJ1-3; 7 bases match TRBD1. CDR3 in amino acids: CASSFYRGGSGYF. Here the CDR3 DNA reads TGTGCCAGCAGCTTCTACAGGGGCGGGTCGGGATATTTT.